This T cell receptor (beta chain) was recovered during a study of post-analysis software for immune sequencing data. Prepared libraries of TCR beta cDNA carried unique molecular identifiers. Some 500,000 cDNA molecules were recovered from an input of about 1 to 10 million T cells. Using its own MiXCR run on the PCR reads, TCRdb lists one record per CDR3 protein. Of approximately 570,000 distinct CDR3 sequences listed, roughly 40% are singletons. This clonotype was picked up many times. The antigen is undetermined. Study findings and constraints: TRBV segments more frequent in patients than in controls numbered five and included TRBV5-6, TRBV5-1 and TRBV20-1. The F measure placed samples prepared in the same batch into strongly shared clusters. Comparison with controls showed significantly lower normalized Chao1 diversity in multiple sclerosis patients.

With 2 bases removed from V and 0 bases from J, the gap between germline ends came to 2 bases. The length of the CDR3 is 14 residues. CDR1 is ENHRY and CDR2 is SYGVKD in the germline V gene. This chain joins TRBV10-3 and TRBJ2-6, with no clear D. Sequences were obtained from blood. This receptor was taken from a girl aged 5 to 17 with multiple sclerosis. For the CDR3, the DNA is TGTGCCATCAGTGAGGACTCTGGGGCCAACGTCCTGACTTTC. This translates into CAISEDSGANVLTF.